The clone carrying this T cell receptor beta chain was counted only a few times. Its target is unknown. This clone may be a read error of a much larger clone one base away. The CDR3 end shows no conserved phenylalanine or tryptophan, and so a read error is likely. The data originate from a study of neurological immune-mediated disorders. Unsorted libraries were prepared from 2 million PBMCs held at -80 C. Findings and caveats of the study: When the repertoires were sorted by phylogenetic grouping, those of 18 of 34 multiple sclerosis patients ended up in one related-CDR3 cluster, a possible signature. The most TCR clonal expansion was seen in HTLV-1-associated myelopathy, and the least was seen in multiple sclerosis, which fell below healthy controls.

A single run covered 15-18 subjects with over 190 million TCR-beta sequences. TCRdb re-called the 5' RACE reads through MiXCR, storing one row per CDR3 protein. The repertoire holds roughly 45,000 distinct CDR3 sequences, with 3% as singletons. Input material: PBMCs. The clonotype comes from a woman aged 50 to 60 with multiple sclerosis.

CDR3 in amino acids: CASSFSAQGANVLTC. The DNA of the CDR3 is TGCGCCAGCAGCTTTAGTGCCCAAGGGGCCAACGTCCTGACTTGC. The rearrangement links TRBV5-1 to TRBJ2-6; no definite D call. V lost 2 bases, J lost 4 bases, and 10 bases lay in between. Per the germline V gene, CDR1 is SGHRS and CDR2 is YFSETQ. This CDR3 is 15 amino acids long.